This T cell receptor beta chain comes out of a study of T cells after posttransplantation cyclophosphamide. Findings and caveats of the study: After PTCy, TRB diversity resembled that of CNI/methotrexate controls. Tissue-infiltrating T cells from skin or gut overlapped little with blood T cells. Donor-recipient repertoire similarity was low at 1-2 months, rising over year one.

This clone has at least ten counts. Its antigen is as yet unknown. Between the trimmed V and J ends, which lost 0 bases and 0 bases, there was a span of 7 bases. The CDR3 length is 16 residues. The germline V gene has CDR1 SGHRS and CDR2 YFSETQ. The assay was immunoSEQ multiplex PCR, and TCRdb's table has in-frame clones only and misses some. The sample has over 2,500 clones, none seen only once. A marrow graft followed busulfan-fludarabine conditioning, with cyclophosphamide on days +3 and +4. The source of this sequence is a female patient aged 50-59 years who received an allogeneic stem cell transplant from a related donor, was CMV-positive, and had no GVHD. Some T cells here may be from the graft donor. Sequenced here: PBMCs, sampled 32 days after allogeneic stem cell transplant with posttransplant cyclophosphamide. This sequence joins TRBV5-1 and TRBJ2-6; a possible D gene is TRBD1 (5 bases). The CDR3 DNA reads as TGCGCCAGCAGCTTGGAGGGGATCTCTGGGGCCAACGTCCTGACTTTC. Translated: CASSLEGISGANVLTF.